This T cell receptor beta chain was recovered during a study of cytomegalovirus exposure and HLA in healthy donors. Study findings and constraints: Earlier analysis looked at TCR beta V segments, and most were productive about 90% or about 30% of the time. Trimming of TCR beta V- and J-genes showed a link, identified in a later analysis, to a missense DCLRE1C variant. Information on immune exposure was restricted to one variable (CMV serostatus).

The PCR used 60 Vbeta and 13 Jbeta primers. TCRdb keeps only in-frame clones here, not all; method: immunoSEQ multiplex PCR. This table has some 110,000 clones, under 85% appearing once. A word on this clone: The antigen remains unidentified.

This CDR3 has 15 amino acids. The germline V gene encodes CDR1 GTSNPN and CDR2 SVGIG (reference sequence). V lost 0 bases to trimming and J lost 7 bases, with 13 bases between them. The clonotype was recovered from a man aged 25 to 45 in good health and CMV-seropositive. What was sequenced was PBMCs. This chain uses TRBV30 with TRBJ1-6; no definite D call. The CDR3 reads CAWSVFVRRNSPLHF. The CDR3 DNA reads TGTGCCTGGAGTGTATTCGTCAGGCGAAATTCACCCCTCCACTTT.